The sequence of this T cell receptor beta chain was determined in a study of long-term antiretroviral therapy in people with HIV. The run of the v3.0 immunoSEQ assay was at survey level. Data came from immunoSEQ multiplex PCR; TCRdb stores just in-frame clones and leaves some out. The data contain 25,000 or so clones, roughly 90% of them seen just once; the ten biggest clones take up 4.1%. The germline CDR1 and CDR2 sequences are SGHRS and YFSETQ. The V end lost 0 bases, the J end lost 0 bases, and 10 bases lay between the germline ends. The CDR3 covers 16 residues. The specimen was unsorted PBMCs, collected 0.5 years after starting antiretroviral therapy. This sequence originates from a young woman with HIV. The V call is TRBV5-1, the J call TRBJ2-1, with D unclear. The CDR3 nucleotides read TGCGCCAGCAGCTTGGTCTCTCCCAGCTCCTACAATGAGCAGTTCTTC. It yields the protein CASSLVSPSSYNEQFF.